This T cell receptor (beta chain) appears in the sequencing data of a study of T cells after yellow fever vaccination. As for the study in general: The fractions with low cell numbers were processed using SMART-Seq v4 Ultra Low Input.

Germline V gene sequence: CDR1 SGHVS, CDR2 FQNEAQ. Trimming cost V 3 bases and J 4 bases, with 8 bases left between them. The CDR3 has 13 amino acids. The table lists this clonotype with many counts. The antigen is unknown. Study conclusions and caveats: Weaker, the secondary response had a peak occurring faster, on day 5 versus 15.

The study made its TCR cDNA through 5'RACE template switching. That step introduced a universal primer site along with UMIs. MiXCR, applied by TCRdb to the 5' RACE reads, yields one record per CDR3 protein. The sample shows some 220,000 distinct CDR3 sequences, under 3.5% of them seen only once. Source: CD4+ T cells sorted from PBMCs, taken 10 days after the yellow fever booster vaccination. This chain joins TRBV7-8 and TRBJ2-3; TRBD1 is a possible D gene (6 bases). The sequence came from a man aged 18 to 29 who received the YFV17D yellow fever vaccine. CDR3 region: CASSFSGADTQYF. DNA for the CDR3: TGTGCCAGCAGCTTCTCAGGGGCAGATACGCAGTATTTT.